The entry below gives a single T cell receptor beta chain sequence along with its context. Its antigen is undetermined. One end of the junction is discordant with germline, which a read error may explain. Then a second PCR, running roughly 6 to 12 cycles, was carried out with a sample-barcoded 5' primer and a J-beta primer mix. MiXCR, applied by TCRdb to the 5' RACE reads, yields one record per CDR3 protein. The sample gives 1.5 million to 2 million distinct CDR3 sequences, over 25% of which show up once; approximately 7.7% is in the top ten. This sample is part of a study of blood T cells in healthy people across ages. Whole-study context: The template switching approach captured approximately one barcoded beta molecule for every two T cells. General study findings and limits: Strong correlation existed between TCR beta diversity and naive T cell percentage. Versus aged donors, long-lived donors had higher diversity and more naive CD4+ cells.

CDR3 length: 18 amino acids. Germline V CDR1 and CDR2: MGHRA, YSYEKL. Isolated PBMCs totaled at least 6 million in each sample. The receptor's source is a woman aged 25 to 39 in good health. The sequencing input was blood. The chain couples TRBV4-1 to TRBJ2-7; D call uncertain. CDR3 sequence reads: CASSLNPPDLMSSNEQYF. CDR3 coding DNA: TGCGCCAGCAGCCTCAATCCTCCGGATCTTATGAGCTCCAACGAGCAGTACTTC.